Presented here are 20 T cell receptor beta chains from one specimen sequenced in a study of beta chain features in type 1 diabetes. The whole isolated RNA underwent reverse transcription, so sequencing captured expressed TCRB transcripts. TCRdb's copy holds only in-frame clones and misses some; the assay was immunoSEQ multiplex PCR. There are under 450,000 clones in the sample; approximately 15% occur only once, and about 0.034% lies in the top ten. The sequencing sample was made of naive CD4+ T cells from blood. The receptors come from a man younger than 40 in good health.

The gene calls are TRBV18 and TRBJ2-7, with a possible D match to TRBD2 (5 bases). V was shortened by 6 bases and J by 6 bases, with 21 bases between the two germline ends. CDR3 size: 15 residues. Per germline, CDR1 KGHSH and CDR2 LQKENI. CDR3 protein: CASSPLGDPLAEQYV. For the CDR3, the DNA is TGTGCCAGCTCCCCCCTTGGCGACCCCCTAGCCGAGCAGTACGTC.

This chain links TRBV7-2 with TRBJ2-1; 12 bases agree with TRBD2. After removal of 1 base from V and 7 bases from J, the junction contained 5 bases not matched to a gene. The germline gives CDR1 SGHTA, CDR2 FQGNSA. This CDR3 spans 16 amino acids. As DNA, the CDR3 is TGTGCCAGCAGCTTAGGATCTAGCGGGGGGGATAATGAGCAGTTCTTC. It translates to CASSLGSSGGDNEQFF.

The chain employs TRBV7-2 and TRBJ2-1; 8 nucleotides agree with TRBD1. This CDR3 comprises 12 residues. V was pared by 3 bases and J by 11 bases, with 3 bases of the junction left unmatched. Germline V CDR1 and CDR2: SGHTA, FQGNSA. CDR3 sequence (DNA): TGTGCCAGCAGCTTGGACAGGGATCAGCAGTTCTTC. It specifies CASSLDRDQQFF.

V usage is TRBV4-3 and J usage is TRBJ2-2; D call uncertain. CDR1 and CDR2 (germline): LGHNA, YSLEER. Trimming took off 7 bases at V and 0 bases at J, with 9 bases between the two ends. This CDR3 comprises 14 residues. The CDR3 nucleotides read TGCGCCAGCACTAGTATCTCGAACACCGGGGAGCTGTTTTTT. It yields the protein CASTSISNTGELFF.

This clone was counted a few times. The gene calls are TRBV7-9 and TRBJ2-7; weak D call: TRBD1 (5 bases). In germline, CDR1 is SEHNR, CDR2 FQNEAQ (reference sequence). V lost 1 base, J lost 5 bases, and 9 bases lay in between. This CDR3 has 13 residues. The CDR3 protein is CASSLEGAHEQYV. CDR3 in DNA: TGTGCCAGCAGCTTAGAAGGGGCTCACGAGCAGTACGTC.

This clone was seen once. V is TRBV10-3 and J is TRBJ2-1, with TRBD2 matching over 15 bases. Germline CDR1 ENHRY, CDR2 SYGVKD. The CDR3 consists of 13 residues. V lost 11 bases, J lost 14 bases, and 10 bases stayed unmatched. CDR3 loop: CAVSGLAGGRKFF. The DNA of the CDR3 is TGTGCCGTGTCGGGACTAGCGGGGGGCCGGAAGTTCTTC.

The sample holds many counts of this clone. V and J are TRBV13 and TRBJ2-3; no firm D call. V shed 4 bases and J shed 0 bases, with 5 bases lying between them. This CDR3 comprises 13 residues. Germline CDR1 reads PRHDT; CDR2 reads FYEKMQ (reference sequence). The CDR3 DNA reads as TGTGCCAGCAGCTCCGCTAGCACAGATACGCAGTATTTT. Its translation is CASSSASTDTQYF.

This chain uses TRBV4-3 with TRBJ2-1; no clear D gene. The germline gives CDR1 LGHNA, CDR2 YSLEER. Trimming removed 2 bases at V and 4 bases at J, with 15 bases between. The CDR3 loop spans 16 amino acids. CDR3 DNA: TGCGCCAGCAGCCAATCTGCGTCTTCTGCTTACAATGAGCAGTTCTTC. Translation gives CASSQSASSAYNEQFF.

Here the CDR3 reads CASSPLSPGNTEAFF. The DNA of the CDR3 is TGTGCCAGCTCACCATTAAGTCCTGGGAACACTGAAGCTTTCTTT. J is TRBJ1-1 and V is TRBV18; D call uncertain. The germline gives CDR1 KGHSH, CDR2 LQKENI. The CDR3 is 15 amino acids. Between the trimmed V and J ends, which lost 2 bases and 1 base, there was a span of 11 bases.

This chain connects TRBV7-2 to TRBJ2-5; 13 bases are shared with TRBD2. The germline V gene encodes CDR1 SGHTA and CDR2 FQGNSA. CDR3 length equals 16 residues. V shed 5 bases, J shed 4 bases, and the junction held 7 bases outside the gene matches. The CDR3 DNA follows: TGTGCCAGCAGCCCCGGACTAGCGGGAGTTGTAGAGACCCAGTACTTC. Translating gives CASSPGLAGVVETQYF.

The chain uses TRBV7-6 and TRBJ2-1; TRBD2 aligns across 7 bases. Looked up from germline, CDR1 is SGHVS and CDR2 is FNYEAQ. There are 14 residues in the CDR3. Trimming took 4 bases from V and 7 from J; bases not matched to a gene: 7. CDR3 amino acids: CASSYRTSGNEQFF. CDR3 DNA sequence: TGTGCCAGCAGCTACCGGACTAGTGGGAATGAGCAGTTCTTC. The full variable domain, its missing parts supplied by reference TRBV7-6 and TRBJ2-1, is GAGVSQSPRYKVTKRGQDVALRCDPISGHVSLYWYRQALGQGPEFLTYFNYEAQQDKSGLPNDRFSAERPEGSISTLTIQRTEQRDSAMYRCASSYRTSGNEQFFGPGTRLTVL.

The table lists this clone with a few counts. The chain combines TRBV7-8 with TRBJ2-1; no definite D call. CDR1 SGHVS and CDR2 FQNEAQ come from the germline V gene. V lost 5 bases to trimming and J lost 1 base, with 21 bases between them. The CDR3 extends over 18 amino acids. The CDR3 DNA reads as TGTGCCAGCAGCCCGTCCCGGCTCGGAATTAATTCCTACAATGAGCAGTTCTTC. Its translation is CASSPSRLGINSYNEQFF.

The chain combines TRBV6-6 with TRBJ1-2; tentative D call: TRBD1 (6 bases). The CDR3 is made up of 13 amino acids. V was shortened by 6 bases and J by 2 bases, with 10 bases between the two germline ends. Germline values: CDR1 MNHNY, CDR2 SVGAGI (reference sequence). The CDR3 region is CASSRQGNYGYTF. The DNA of the CDR3 is TGTGCCAGCAGCCGTCAGGGGAACTATGGCTACACCTTC.

This clone was found a few times. The genes are TRBV10-3 and TRBJ2-5; TRBD2 matches 8 bases. Germline loops: CDR1 ENHRY, CDR2 SYGVKD. The CDR3 contains 15 residues. V was pared by 3 bases and J by 1 base, with 4 bases of the junction left unmatched. CDR3 DNA sequence: TGTGCCATCAGTGAAGTTAGCGGGACCCAAGAGACCCAGTACTTC. Translation gives CAISEVSGTQETQYF.

This clone was observed a handful of times. This chain links TRBV4-3 with TRBJ1-1; the D gene is possibly TRBD1 (5 bases). The germline CDR1 and CDR2 sequences are LGHNA and YSLEER. The ends were cut back, 3 bases at V and 2 bases at J, with 7 bases in the middle. CDR3 length: 13 amino acids. CDR3 protein: CASSQTVNTEAFF. Here the CDR3 DNA reads TGCGCCAGCAGCCAGACAGTAAACACTGAAGCTTTCTTT.

The rearrangement links TRBV4-1 to TRBJ1-6; 7 positions agree with TRBD1. The CDR3 has 15 residues. Germline V CDR1 and CDR2: MGHRA, YSYEKL. V was pared by 0 bases and J by 9 bases, with 5 bases of the junction left unmatched. The DNA of the CDR3 is TGCGCCAGCAGCCAAGATTCAGGGGGGGGTTCACCCCTCCACTTT. Translation: CASSQDSGGGSPLHF.

The chain is built from TRBV29-1 and TRBJ2-7; 9 bases line up with TRBD1. CDR1 and CDR2 (germline): SQVTM, ANQGSEA. J gave up 4 bases and V 4 bases, and 5 bases lay outside the gene matches. The CDR3 loop spans 13 amino acids. CDR3 residues: CSVGQGEGYEQYV. CDR3 nucleotide sequence: TGCAGCGTTGGACAGGGGGAAGGGTACGAGCAGTACGTC.

The rearrangement links TRBV10-3 to TRBJ1-5; tentatively, D is TRBD1 (5 bases). Per the germline V gene, CDR1 is ENHRY and CDR2 is SYGVKD. There are 13 residues in the CDR3. Trimming shortened V by 6 bases and J by 3 bases, and 9 bases separated the two germline ends. In nucleotides, the CDR3 is TGTGCCATCAGCCAGGGCCACAATCAGCCCCAGCATTTT. This encodes CAISQGHNQPQHF.

This chain connects TRBV10-3 to TRBJ2-7; 12 bases match TRBD1. Trimming at V came to 5 bases and at J to 4 bases, leaving 6 bases not matched to a gene. Germline V gene lookup returns CDR1 ENHRY and CDR2 SYGVKD. The CDR3 consists of 15 residues. CDR3 loop: CAISRGGQGAYEQYF. CDR3 DNA: TGTGCCATCAGTCGCGGGGGACAGGGGGCGTACGAGCAGTACTTC.

The V gene is TRBV7-2, the J gene TRBJ2-1; possibly TRBD2 for D (5 bases). Trimming pared 6 bases from V and 6 bases from J, leaving 12 bases between. Germline V CDR1 and CDR2: SGHTA, FQGNSA. This CDR3 comprises 13 residues. In DNA, the CDR3 is TGTGCCAGCAGGCACAGAGGGTTCAATGAGCAGTTCTTC. It translates to CASRHRGFNEQFF.